Listed below are T cell receptor beta chains from one sample, sequenced in a study of blood T cells in healthy people across ages. MiXCR, applied by TCRdb to the 5' RACE reads, yields one record per CDR3 protein. The sample carries approximately 1.5 million distinct CDR3 sequences, roughly 32% recorded once. Source material: blood. These receptors were obtained from a woman aged 30 to 39 in good health. Each CDR3 is given without its conserved first and last residue. The order of the fields is V gene, CDR3 protein.

v_gene: TRBV18; CDR3aa: ASSPAGQPYEQY
v_gene: TRBV7-9; CDR3aa: ASNSLGTEAF
v_gene: TRBV5-1; CDR3aa: ASSLSKGGVEEQF
v_gene: TRBV29-1; CDR3aa: SVRSLSETQY
v_gene: TRBV10-3; CDR3aa: AIKGGYTDTQY
v_gene: TRBV3-1; CDR3aa: ASSHGMTLRTDTQY
v_gene: TRBV4-1; CDR3aa: ASSQTLAGASTDTQY
v_gene: TRBV27; CDR3aa: ASSLVLAGPTDTQY
v_gene: TRBV6-5; CDR3aa: ASRTRETEAF
v_gene: TRBV25-1; CDR3aa: ASSEFRDATSVKGYT
v_gene: TRBV20-1; CDR3aa: SAKGLAGHNNEQF
v_gene: TRBV6-1; CDR3aa: ASSIRDDTEAF
v_gene: TRBV6-1; CDR3aa: ASREGSRVSNQPQH
v_gene: TRBV10-2; CDR3aa: ASRKDSSWETQY
v_gene: TRBV13; CDR3aa: ASSGLLAGGPNEQF
v_gene: TRBV27; CDR3aa: ASSLGRGGANEQF
v_gene: TRBV20-1; CDR3aa: SARLRGGQQTDTQY
v_gene: TRBV3-1; CDR3aa: ASSQDWGADQPQH
v_gene: TRBV5-6; CDR3aa: ASSSHLPDWNTEAF
v_gene: TRBV9; CDR3aa: ASSATRGIVADTQY
v_gene: TRBV12-3/TRBV12-4; CDR3aa: ASSLEAGGGNEQF
v_gene: TRBV20-1; CDR3aa: SVPYPERVEQY
v_gene: TRBV4-1; CDR3aa: ASSQDRGAGALGEQY
v_gene: TRBV6-5; CDR3aa: ASSYRRATDTQY
v_gene: TRBV27; CDR3aa: ASTPFGGSSYEQY
v_gene: TRBV5-1; CDR3aa: ASGPRTSGRAGRDTQY
v_gene: TRBV20-1; CDR3aa: SARARAGNEQF
v_gene: TRBV20-1; CDR3aa: SASILAIEQF
v_gene: TRBV6-5; CDR3aa: ASRDRSSDWDGYT
v_gene: TRBV29-1; CDR3aa: SVGQNNQPQH
v_gene: TRBV4-1; CDR3aa: ASSYDSRSYNEQF
v_gene: TRBV15; CDR3aa: ATSPPPGQGNEQY
v_gene: TRBV20-1; CDR3aa: SATRGQGDTEAF
v_gene: TRBV2; CDR3aa: ASSAALSGYGYT
v_gene: TRBV20-1; CDR3aa: SAIGTVGFPNEQF
v_gene: TRBV24-1; CDR3aa: ATSDSREQF
v_gene: TRBV13; CDR3aa: ASSRLVEPRQGLFKNIQY
v_gene: TRBV18; CDR3aa: ASSLRTSGGSYQETQY
v_gene: TRBV6-2/TRBV6-3; CDR3aa: ASTLAESSTDTQY
v_gene: TRBV3-1; CDR3aa: ASSSAYNEQF
v_gene: TRBV6-5; CDR3aa: ASNTGTEAF
v_gene: TRBV27; CDR3aa: ASSLTSGSLLYNEQF
v_gene: TRBV14; CDR3aa: ASSQLDRGGDPDTQY
v_gene: TRBV28; CDR3aa: ASSSLTVMSYEQY
v_gene: TRBV3-1; CDR3aa: ASSQGTGRQETQY
v_gene: TRBV3-1; CDR3aa: ASRENGAENTEAF
v_gene: TRBV27; CDR3aa: AGSKGAAPQQF
v_gene: TRBV9; CDR3aa: ASSAQGQGWGETQY
v_gene: TRBV11-2; CDR3aa: ASSPTRGSSEQY
v_gene: TRBV5-1; CDR3aa: ASRGGGEDKNIQY
v_gene: TRBV11-2; CDR3aa: ASSFVDTQY
v_gene: TRBV9; CDR3aa: ASSGEDRRFDEQY
v_gene: TRBV4-1; CDR3aa: ASSPSLFQETQY
v_gene: TRBV12-3/TRBV12-4; CDR3aa: ASSFLAGISNEQF
v_gene: TRBV6-1; CDR3aa: ASSDRTGAYMETQY